This section outlines one TCR beta chain sequence together with its context. Its target is unknown. Generated by immunoSEQ multiplex PCR, the TCRdb table keeps only in-frame clones and is missing some. The sample holds about 50,000 clones, 85% to 95% seen once. The germline V gene has CDR1 SGDLS and CDR2 YYNGEE. V dropped 2 bases and J dropped 3; count of bases not matched to a gene: 5. The CDR3 is 14 amino acids. The data originate from a study of OX40 agonist ivuxolimab in advanced cancers. Turning to the study itself: Partial response was recorded in three patients: one hepatocellular carcinoma and two cutaneous melanoma cases. General observations from the study: In the 0.1-3.0 mg/kg groups, partial responders showed among the lowest expansion.

This specimen was CD4+ or CD8+ T cells sorted from blood, taken in a trial of the OX40 agonist ivuxolimab. The sequence derives from an adult with an advanced solid tumor such as melanoma, head and neck, liver or kidney cancer. V is TRBV9 and J is TRBJ2-7, with 7 bases lining up with TRBD1. CDR3 nucleotide sequence: TGTGCCAGCAGCGTGAGGGACAGCCACTACGAGCAGTACTTC. Translating gives CASSVRDSHYEQYF.